What follows is one TCR beta chain and its context. The sample originates from a study of blood T cell repertoires in COVID-19. At the level of the study: The study drew acute and convalescent COVID-19 samples from the United States, Italy and Spain.

The ends were cut back, 4 bases at V and 7 bases at J, with 10 bases in the middle. The length of the CDR3 is 13 residues. Germline values: CDR1 SGHAT, CDR2 FQNNGV. Assay used: immunoSEQ multiplex PCR; TCRdb lists only in-frame clones, some missing. The repertoire consists of about 120,000 clones, with about four fifths occurring once and the leading ten covering under 20%. The rearrangement uses TRBV11-2 and TRBJ1-4; D not certain. The TCR originated in a man between 60 and 70 years old with active or convalescent COVID-19. Sequenced: peripheral blood. The CDR3 reads CASSYGRGEKLFF. The CDR3 DNA follows: TGTGCCAGCAGCTACGGACGGGGTGAAAAACTGTTTTTT.